One TCR beta chain is described in this entry. The data were produced by immunoSEQ multiplex PCR, yet TCRdb's version contains in-frame clones alone and is incomplete. The data hold tens of thousands of clones, with roughly 81% observed a single time. The data originate from a study of identifying expanded T cells in peripheral blood. This clonotype was sampled from a person aged 18 to 70 in good health. Sequencing was done on a sample of blood.

The CDR3 protein is CASSPTPGLLQYF. The CDR3 nucleotides read TGTGCCAGCAGCCCCACCCCGGGCCTATTGCAGTATTTT. The V call is TRBV7-7, the J call TRBJ2-3; D gene ambiguous. The CDR3 contains 13 residues. CDR1 is SSHAT, CDR2 FNYEAQ, per germline (reference sequence). V lost 5 bases and J 11 bases, leaving 17 bases between the germline ends.